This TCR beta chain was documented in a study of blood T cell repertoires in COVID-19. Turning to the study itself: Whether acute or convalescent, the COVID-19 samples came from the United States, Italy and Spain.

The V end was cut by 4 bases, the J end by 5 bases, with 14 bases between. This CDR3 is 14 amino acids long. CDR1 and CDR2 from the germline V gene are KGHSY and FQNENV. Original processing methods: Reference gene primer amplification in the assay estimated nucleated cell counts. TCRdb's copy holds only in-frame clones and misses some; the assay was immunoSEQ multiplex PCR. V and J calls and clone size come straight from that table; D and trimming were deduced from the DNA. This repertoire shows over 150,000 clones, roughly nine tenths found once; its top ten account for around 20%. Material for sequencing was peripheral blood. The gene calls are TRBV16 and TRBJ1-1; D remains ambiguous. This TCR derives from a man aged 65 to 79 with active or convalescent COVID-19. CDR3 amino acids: CASSPRAHRTEAFF. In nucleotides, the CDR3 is TGTGCCAGCAGCCCGCGGGCCCATAGGACTGAAGCTTTCTTT. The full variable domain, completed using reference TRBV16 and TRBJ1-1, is GEEVAQTPKHLVRGEGQKAKLYCAPIKGHSYVFWYQQVLKNEFKFLISFQNENVFDETGMPKERFSAKCLPNSPCSLEIQATKLEDSAVYFCASSPRAHRTEAFFGQGTRLTVV.